The clone carrying this T cell receptor (beta chain) showed up just a few times. The sample is drawn from a study of molecular identifiers for immune sequencing clone quantification. Naive CD8 libraries came from approximately 20,000 to 1,000,000 sorted cells with 10%, 30% or 50% RNA. The sorting of naive CD8 T cells used the CD8+CD4-CCR7+CD45RA+ phenotype. Previously described methods and listed TCR primers were used for bulk TCR libraries. TCRdb re-analysed the PCR reads in MiXCR, keeping a single row per CDR3 protein. This sample has about 510,000 distinct CDR3 sequences; around 21% occur once, and the top ten carry 0.7% to 1%. The CDR3 has 19 residues. CDR1 SEHNR and CDR2 FQNEAQ come from the germline V gene (reference sequence). J was trimmed by 3 bases and V by 4 bases; bases with no gene match: 15.

Sequencing was carried out using naive CD8+ T cells from blood, with Jurkat cell RNA spiked in. Subset given: FACS-sorted CD8+CD4-CCR7+CD45RA+ naive T cells. The rearrangement links TRBV7-9 to TRBJ2-3, with 11 bases fitting TRBD1. The source is a human donor in good health. Some libraries in this study had Jurkat cell RNA spiked in. CDR3 loop: CASSSAPGQGGPWTDTQYF. CDR3 coding DNA: TGTGCCAGCAGCTCTGCGCCGGGACAGGGGGGTCCCTGGACAGATACGCAGTATTTT.